This TCR beta chain originates from a study of regulatory T cells in long-lasting Graves disease. Whole-study results and caveats: The sample size was small, and this may have reduced accuracy. It was in persistent disease that TRBV28, TRBJ1-2 and TRBJ2-5 were favored.

Trimming at V came to 6 bases and at J to 10 bases, leaving 4 bases not matched to a gene. The germline CDR1 and CDR2 sequences are SEHNR and FQNEAQ (reference sequence). This CDR3 has 11 residues. The time point here: persistent/refractory GD, antithyroid drugs over 5 years with positive TRAb. PBMC RNA served as the TCR library source. For TCR beta, libraries came from iRepertoire HTBI primers and Arm-PCR of CDR3 regions. TCRdb re-called the multiplex PCR reads with MiXCR, one entry per CDR3 protein. The data show around 450,000 distinct CDR3 sequences, with 20% to 25% seen just once and roughly 7.1% held by the top ten. Note on this clonotype: No antigen is known for it.

Sequenced here: peripheral blood mononuclear cells (PBMCs), sampled when the disease was refractory, from a patient treated with antithyroid drugs. This sequence joins TRBV7-9 and TRBJ2-7, with 9 bases fitting TRBD1. The source is a female donor with Graves disease. The CDR3 is CASSWGQGQYF. In nucleotides, the CDR3 is TGTGCCAGCAGTTGGGGACAGGGACAGTACTTC.